The source of this T cell receptor (beta chain) is a study of blood T cell repertoires in COVID-19. There are 14 residues in the CDR3. Trimming removed 1 base from V and 4 bases from J, with 11 bases in between. Germline V gene data show CDR1 as MNHEY and CDR2 as SVGAGI. Using immunoSEQ multiplex PCR, the repertoire was profiled, and TCRdb retains in-frame clones only, with some absent. The sample yields under 300,000 clones, approximately 82% seen once. Participants had their cohort set by participant-reported clinical history. This sequence originates from a middle-aged man who had recovered from COVID-19. V gene TRBV6-5 combines with J gene TRBJ2-7; possibly TRBD1 for D (6 bases). Sequencing input: PBMCs or T cells enriched from blood (not recorded which). Here the CDR3 DNA reads TGTGCCAGCAGTTACTTCGACAGGAGTTACGAGCAGTACTTC. This codes for CASSYFDRSYEQYF.